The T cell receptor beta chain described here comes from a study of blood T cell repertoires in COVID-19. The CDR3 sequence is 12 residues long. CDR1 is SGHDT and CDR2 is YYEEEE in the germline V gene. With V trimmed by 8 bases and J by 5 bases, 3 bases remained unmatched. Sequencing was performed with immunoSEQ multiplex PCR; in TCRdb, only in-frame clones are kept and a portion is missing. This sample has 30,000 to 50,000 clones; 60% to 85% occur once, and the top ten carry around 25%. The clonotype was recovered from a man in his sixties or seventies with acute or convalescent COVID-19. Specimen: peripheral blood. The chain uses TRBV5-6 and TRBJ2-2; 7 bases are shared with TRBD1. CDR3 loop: CASNRGTGELFF. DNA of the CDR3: TGTGCCAGTAACAGGGGTACCGGGGAGCTGTTTTTT.